This entry lists 9 T cell receptor beta chains sequenced from one sample in a study of T cells in women clearing cervical HPV infection. Sequenced by immunoSEQ multiplex PCR; TCRdb stores in-frame clones only, minus some. Listed are tens of thousands of clones; approximately 1% falls within the top ten. The sequenced sample was blood buffy coat. The origin of the receptors is a woman aged 18 to 75 with a cervical HPV16 infection that either progressed to CIN3+ or cleared (not recorded which).

A note on this clone: The read comes to an end 3 residues before the CDR3 does, leaving the germline J gene to fill in the end. This chain links TRBV10-3 with TRBJ2-5; perhaps TRBD1 as D (6 bases). V lost 6 bases and J 4 bases, leaving 15 bases between the germline ends. Germline V gene data show CDR1 as ENHRY and CDR2 as SYGVKD. The CDR3 runs to 14 residues. The CDR3 reads CAIRASGEGETQYF. CDR3 bases read: TGTGCCATCAGAGCCTCAGGGGAAGGAGAGACC.

Note on this clone: The CDR3 extends 3 residues past the end of the read, so its final part is completed from the germline J gene. This chain uses TRBV2 with TRBJ2-1; no firm D call. The CDR3 is made up of 13 amino acids. The V gene lost 4 bases and the J gene lost 9 bases, with 13 bases spanning the gap. Germline values: CDR1 SNHLY, CDR2 FYNNEI. CDR3 DNA (partial): TGTGCCAGCAGTGGAAGCAGGCAAGGTGAG. Translating it yields CASSGSRQGE. The CDR3 as a whole reads CASSGSRQGEQFF.

In the case of this clone: The read gets to within 3 residues of the CDR3 end, and the germline J gene fills in the rest. The J gene is TRBJ1-1, the V gene TRBV19, with D perhaps TRBD1 (6 bases). Per germline, CDR1 LNHDA and CDR2 SQIVND (reference sequence). The CDR3 runs to 21 residues. Between the trimmed V and J ends, which lost 5 bases and 0 bases, there was a span of 31 bases. The CDR3 reads CASSGGGVPGGGRPMNTEAFF. The sequenced CDR3 bases are TGTGCCAGTAGTGGGGGGGGAGTTCCGGGGGGCGGACGGCCCATGAACACTGAA. Filled out from reference TRBV19 and TRBJ1-1, the complete variable domain reads DGGITQSPKYLFRKEGQNVTLSCEQNLNHDAMYWYRQDPGQGLRLIYYSQIVNDFQKGDIAEGYSVSREKKESFPLTVTSAQKNPTAFYLCASSGGGVPGGGRPMNTEAFFGQGTRLTVV.

On this clone: The missing CDR3 end, 3 residues past where the read stops, is filled in from the germline J gene. The chain uses TRBV16 and TRBJ1-2; no reliable D call. The CDR3 has 15 residues. Germline CDR1 reads KGHSY; CDR2 reads FQNENV. CDR3 DNA (partial): TGTGCCAGCAGCCAATCGAGCGCGATGGTAGGCGGC. Translating gives CASSQSSAMVGG. The full CDR3 is CASSQSSAMVGGYTF. The full variable domain, in which reference TRBV16 and TRBJ1-2 provide the parts outside the CDR3, is GEEVAQTPKHLVRGEGQKAKLYCAPIKGHSYVFWYQQVLKNEFKFLISFQNENVFDETGMPKERFSAKCLPNSPCSLEIQATKLEDSAVYFCASSQSSAMVGGYTFGSGTRLTVV.

With respect to this clone: The DNA ends 3 residues before the CDR3 does, and the rest of the CDR3 is filled in from the germline J gene. This sequence joins TRBV29-1 and TRBJ2-3; D is ambiguous. The CDR3 spans 13 residues. Germline V lookup: CDR1 SQVTM, CDR2 ANQGSEA. CDR3 bases read: TGCAGCGTTGAGGGCAGACGACAAGAGACG. Translated: CSVEGRRQET. The CDR3 in its entirety is CSVEGRRQETQYF.

Incomplete CDR3 DNA: TGCGCCAGCAGCAATACAGGGGGGAACACTGAA. Encoded protein: CASSNTGGNTE. The complete CDR3 sequence is CASSNTGGNTEAFF. The chain employs TRBV10-1 and TRBJ1-1; 8 bases agree with TRBD1. The read ends 3 residues before the CDR3 terminus; that terminus is restored from the germline J gene. This CDR3 has 14 residues. The ends lost 6 bases at V and 1 base at J; junction bases unmatched: 4. Germline CDR1 WNHNN, CDR2 SYGVQD (reference sequence).

As to this clone: The read is 3 residues too short to cover the CDR3 end, so that end is filled in from the germline J gene. J is TRBJ1-2 and V is TRBV20-1, with TRBD1 matching 9 bases. The CDR3 length is 14 residues. Germline CDR1 DFQATT, CDR2 SNEGSKA (reference sequence). The CDR3 DNA, read in part, is TGCAGTGCTAGATCGGGGACAGGGACACTTAGC. Translating gives CSARSGTGTLS. The whole CDR3 protein reads CSARSGTGTLSYTF.

On this clone itself: The read stops 3 residues short of the end of the CDR3; the missing end is completed from the germline J gene. This rearrangement joins TRBV2 to TRBJ1-5, with 7 nucleotides matching TRBD1. CDR3 length: 14 amino acids. V lost 6 bases, J lost 7 bases, and 9 bases stayed unmatched. Germline lookup yields CDR1 SNHLY and CDR2 FYNNEI. The CDR3 is CASSDTNRGQPQHF. The covered CDR3 bases are TGTGCCAGCAGCGATACTAACAGGGGCCAGCCC.

As for this clone: The read finishes 3 residues shy of the CDR3 end, and the germline J gene is used to complete it. The V gene is TRBV19, the J gene TRBJ1-5, with TRBD1 identical over 7 bases. From germline, CDR1 is LNHDA and CDR2 SQIVND (reference sequence). The trim removed 4 bases at V and 5 bases at J, leaving 11 bases unmatched. There are 16 residues in the CDR3. CDR3 bases read: TGTGCCAGTAGTAGCCCTAACAGGGGATTGGATCAGCCC. This codes for CASSSPNRGLDQP. The full CDR3 reads CASSSPNRGLDQPQHF.